These 31 T cell receptor beta chains share one sample of origin, sequenced in a study of tumor-infiltrating lymphocytes in primary liver carcinoma. The researchers produced TCR beta cDNA from 500 ng total RNA with a constant-region primer. Libraries of TCR beta came from three nested multiplex PCR rounds with slightly modified ARM-PCR. In the first two PCR rounds, TRBV1-TRBV30 forward primers were paired with a C-beta reverse primer, and each round lasted roughly 10 cycles. TCRdb re-analysed the multiplex PCR reads in MiXCR, keeping a single row per CDR3 protein. The sample contains approximately 330,000 distinct CDR3 sequences, 65% of which appear only once. Extraction also yielded germline DNA, while blood RNA was obtained from unsorted whole blood. The source material was peripheral blood. These receptors all come from a man aged 35-49 years with primary liver carcinoma and hepatitis B virus infection.

The gene calls are TRBV11-2 and TRBJ2-5; D is ambiguous. V was shortened by 2 bases and J by 5 bases, with 18 bases between the two germline ends. The CDR3 is 16 residues long. CDR1 is SGHAT, CDR2 FQNNGV, per germline. CDR3 in amino acids: CASSLRPGQSDETQYF. CDR3 bases: TGTGCCAGCAGCTTACGCCCCGGGCAGAGCGATGAGACCCAGTACTTC.

This clonotype was recorded at least ten times. The rearrangement joins TRBV4-1 to TRBJ2-7; TRBD2 aligns across 7 bases. The CDR3 consists of 16 residues. Germline V CDR1 and CDR2: MGHRA, YSYEKL. Losses at the gene ends were 3 bases for V and 1 base for J; bases not matched to a gene: 9. CDR3 sequence (DNA): TGCGCCAGCAGCCATCCAGGTCCCGGGAGGTCCTACGAGCAGTACTTC. It codes for CASSHPGPGRSYEQYF.

This clonotype was counted many times. The chain carries TRBV4-3 and TRBJ2-1; D is unclear. Trimming took off 0 bases at V and 2 bases at J, with 11 bases between the two ends. The CDR3 runs 16 residues. CDR1 is LGHNA, CDR2 YSLEER, per germline. Here the CDR3 reads CASSQDRVDTYNEQFF. The CDR3 DNA reads as TGCGCCAGCAGCCAAGATAGAGTAGACACCTACAATGAGCAGTTCTTC.

The gene calls are TRBV30 and TRBJ1-2; D is possibly TRBD1 (5 bases). This CDR3 is built from 11 residues. Germline lookup yields CDR1 GTSNPN and CDR2 SVGIG (reference sequence). V gave up 7 bases and J gave up 7 bases, with 13 bases separating them. In nucleotides, the CDR3 is TGTGCCTTAGCAGGGTTCTCTGGCTACACCTTC. This codes for CALAGFSGYTF.

Comments on this clonotype: This may come from a read error, since a much larger clone is one base off. V usage is TRBV10-3 and J usage is TRBJ2-1; TRBD2 matches at 15 bases. The ends lost 5 bases at V and 0 bases at J; junction bases unmatched: 5. CDR1 is ENHRY, CDR2 SYGVKD, per germline. The length of the CDR3 is 18 residues. The CDR3 protein is CAISPGLAGGNSYNEQFF. CDR3 DNA sequence: TGTGCCATCAGTCCGGGACTAGCGGGAGGTAACTCCTACAATGAGCAGTTCTTC.

This chain links TRBV6-1 with TRBJ1-4, with 12 bases aligning to TRBD1. The CDR3 totals 18 residues. V lost 5 bases to trimming and J lost 4 bases; unmatched junction nucleotides: 11. The germline gives CDR1 MNHNS, CDR2 SASEGT. The CDR3 sequence is CASSPTGTGGLDNEKLFF. The CDR3 DNA sequence: TGTGCCAGCAGTCCAACGGGGACAGGGGGCCTCGATAATGAAAAACTGTTTTTT.

As to this clonotype: Likely a read error: the CDR3 ends without its conserved phenylalanine or tryptophan. V gene TRBV11-2 combines with J gene TRBJ2-7, with TRBD2 matching over 7 bases. J lost 6 bases, V lost 6 bases, and 11 bases had no gene match. The germline V gene has CDR1 SGHAT and CDR2 FQNNGV. The CDR3 totals 14 residues. The CDR3 spells CASSLTCGSFEQYL. CDR3 coding DNA: TGTGCCAGCAGTCTTACTTGCGGGAGTTTCGAGCAGTACCTC.

The sample holds a few counts of this clonotype. The chain links TRBV4-3 to TRBJ1-3; 9 bases match TRBD1. Per germline, CDR1 LGHNA and CDR2 YSLEER. This CDR3 has 16 amino acids. With V trimmed by 7 bases and J by 3 bases, 10 bases remained unmatched. CDR3 region: CASNQTTGGRGNTIYF. The DNA for the CDR3 is TGCGCCAGCAATCAAACAACAGGGGGCCGTGGAAACACCATATATTTT.

A note on this clonotype: A much larger clone lies one base from this, so it may be a read error. The genes are TRBV12-3 or TRBV12-4 and TRBJ2-1; 8 bases are a match to TRBD2. CDR3 length: 15 amino acids. CDR3 DNA: TGTACCAGCAGTTCCTCGGGAGGGCTTAACAATGAGCAGTTCTTC. Protein sequence: CTSSSSGGLNNEQFF.

Turning to this clonotype: A much larger clone differs from this one at a single base, so this may be a read error. The chain combines TRBV6-1 with TRBJ2-3; 9 bases fit TRBD2. Germline CDR1 is MNHNS and CDR2 is SASEGT. This CDR3 region has 12 residues. The CDR3 here is CASNLAGDTHYF. In DNA, the CDR3 is TGTGCCAGCAACTTAGCGGGAGATACGCATTATTTT.

This clonotype appeared many times. This chain links TRBV7-9 with TRBJ1-2; D might be TRBD1 (5 bases). Germline CDR1 reads SEHNR; CDR2 reads FQNEAQ (reference sequence). The V end lost 10 bases, the J end lost 4 bases, and 13 bases lay between the germline ends. The CDR3 is 12 residues long. CDR3 in amino acids: CAIEGQLYGYTF. The CDR3 coding sequence is TGTGCCATCGAAGGACAACTCTATGGCTACACCTTC.

The chain uses TRBV6-2 or TRBV6-3 and TRBJ2-7, with no clear D. The CDR3 has 14 amino acids. CDR1 and CDR2 (germline): MNHEY, SVGEGT. The CDR3 reads CVNSSPDGPYEQYF. DNA for the CDR3: TGTGTCAACAGTTCCCCCGACGGACCCTACGAGCAGTACTTC.

V usage is TRBV7-9 and J usage is TRBJ2-1; perhaps TRBD2 as D (5 bases). There are 14 residues in the CDR3. Trimming pared 0 bases from V and 8 bases from J, leaving 11 bases between. The germline CDR1 and CDR2 sequences are SEHNR and FQNEAQ (reference sequence). CDR3 in amino acids: CASSLAGAMDEQFF. The CDR3 coding sequence is TGTGCCAGCAGCTTAGCGGGAGCGATGGATGAGCAGTTCTTC.

With regard to this clonotype: A much larger clone lies a single base off, so this may be a read error. Because it lacks the conserved phenylalanine or tryptophan at the end, this CDR3 is likely a read error. The V gene is TRBV6-1, the J gene TRBJ2-7; D uncertain. V was trimmed by 4 bases and J by 1 base, leaving 8 bases between them. The V gene's germline CDR1 is MNHNS and CDR2 SASEGT. CDR3 length equals 13 residues. The CDR3 DNA follows: TGTGCCAGCAGTGTTGGAGAGTCCTACGAGCAGTACCTC. Translating gives CASSVGESYEQYL.

The rearrangement joins TRBV7-2 to TRBJ2-1; D not certain. Germline V gives CDR1 SGHTA, CDR2 FQGNSA. The length of the CDR3 is 13 residues. V was clipped by 1 base and J by 2 bases, with 3 bases between them. The CDR3 loop reads CASSLEAYNEQFF. In nucleotides, the CDR3 is TGTGCCAGCAGCTTAGAGGCCTACAATGAGCAGTTCTTC.

The chain uses TRBV4-1 and TRBJ2-2, with 16 bases matching TRBD2. Germline CDR1 is MGHRA and CDR2 is YSYEKL. The V segment lost 5 bases and the J segment 0 bases; nucleotides outside the gene matches: 6. The CDR3 extends over 19 amino acids. CDR3 protein: CASSSPGLAGGPNTGELFF. The DNA for the CDR3 is TGCGCCAGCAGCTCTCCGGGACTAGCGGGAGGGCCGAACACCGGGGAGCTGTTTTTT.

Concerning this clonotype itself: This clone may be a read error of a much larger clone one base away. This chain joins TRBV4-1 and TRBJ2-1, with 10 bases identical to TRBD2. The germline CDR1 and CDR2 sequences are MGHRA and YSYEKL. CDR3 size: 17 residues. CDR3 protein: CSSSQGAVKREGHEQFF. For the CDR3, the DNA is TGCTCCAGCAGCCAAGGAGCGGTTAAGCGGGAGGGGCATGAGCAGTTCTTC.

With regard to this clonotype: Likely a read error: the CDR3 ends without its conserved phenylalanine or tryptophan. This chain uses TRBV6-2 or TRBV6-3 with TRBJ2-7, with 11 positions matching TRBD1. Germline trimming cut 2 bases from V and 0 bases from J; bases unmatched to any gene: 9. This CDR3 is built from 18 residues. Germline V gene lookup returns CDR1 MNHEY and CDR2 SVGEGT. The CDR3 loop reads CASSYRTGGAFFSYEQYL. CDR3 DNA sequence: TGTGCCAGCAGTTACAGGACAGGGGGCGCCTTTTTCTCCTACGAGCAGTACCTC.

With respect to this clonotype: Since no conserved phenylalanine or tryptophan closes the CDR3, a read error is the likely cause. The rearrangement uses TRBV11-1 and TRBJ2-7, with D perhaps given as TRBD1 or TRBD2 (5 bases each). CDR1 SGHAT and CDR2 FQDESV come from the germline V gene (reference sequence). This CDR3 is built from 14 residues. CDR3: CANSPWGSTYEQYL. The CDR3 region has the DNA TGTGCCAACAGCCCGTGGGGGAGCACCTACGAGCAGTACTTA.

The V gene is TRBV20-1, the J gene TRBJ2-3, with D unresolved. V was pared by 1 base and J by 2 bases, with 13 bases between. This CDR3 has 15 amino acids. CDR1 and CDR2 (germline): DFQATT, SNEGSKA (reference sequence). This chain's CDR3 is CSARVGGSLTDTQYF. The CDR3 DNA follows: TGCAGTGCTAGAGTAGGCGGTTCCCTCACAGATACGCAGTATTTT.

This clonotype was observed a single time. A much larger clone lies a single base off, so this may be a read error. This CDR3 is CVSSALAGGLTGTGELFF. For the CDR3, the DNA is TGTGTCAGCAGTGCCCTAGCGGGAGGGCTAACGGGCACCGGGGAGCTGTTTTTT. This chain joins TRBV6-2 or TRBV6-3 and TRBJ2-2; 12 positions agree with TRBD2. The CDR3 covers 18 residues. CDR1 is MNHEY and CDR2 is SVGEGT in the germline V gene.

V gene TRBV6-5 combines with J gene TRBJ2-7, with D possibly matching TRBD2 (6 bases). Per germline, CDR1 MNHEY and CDR2 SVGAGI. This CDR3 comprises 13 residues. Deletions cut 10 bases from V and 4 bases from J, with 17 bases between. In DNA form, the CDR3 reads TGTGCCAACAGCCGGGACGGGGGTTACGAGCAGTACTTC. As protein: CANSRDGGYEQYF.

There are a few counts of this clonotype. This clone may be a read error of a much larger clone one base away. The chain links TRBV4-1 to TRBJ2-1; TRBD1 is a possible D gene (6 bases). CDR1 is MGHRA, CDR2 YSYEKL, per germline. The CDR3 sequence is 16 residues long. V lost 0 bases to trimming and J lost 7 bases, with 16 bases between them. The CDR3 DNA reads as TGCGCCAGCAGCCAAGATCCTGGGACAAGGACGAATGAGCAGTTCTTC. It is translated as CASSQDPGTRTNEQFF.

Details on this clonotype: Just one base apart from a much larger clone, this may be a read error. The conserved final phenylalanine or tryptophan is absent from the CDR3, which likely points to a read error. The V and J genes are TRBV4-2 and TRBJ2-7; maybe TRBD1 (6 bases). This CDR3 region has 13 residues. CDR1 is LGHNA, CDR2 YNFKEQ, per germline. The V end lost 4 bases, the J end lost 1 base, and 8 bases lay between the germline ends. The CDR3, as DNA: TGTGCCAGCAGCCTGGGGACATCCTACGAGCAGTACCTC. Translating gives CASSLGTSYEQYL.

This clonotype appeared once. At one of its ends the junction is not consistent with the germline gene, which may arise from a read error. This sequence joins TRBV5-1 and TRBJ2-3; tentatively, D is TRBD1 (5 bases). The DNA end lines up better with TRBJ1-5; the J call may be wrong. The germline V gene encodes CDR1 SGHRS and CDR2 YFSETQ. The CDR3 is 16 residues long. The CDR3: CASGLGAGDWGDTQHF. Here the CDR3 DNA reads TGCGCCAGCGGCTTGGGAGCGGGGGATTGGGGAGATACGCAGCATTTT.

Worth noting for this clonotype: An end of the junction differs from the germline gene, which may be a read error. The J gene is TRBJ2-3, the V gene TRBV6-1, with a tentative D call TRBD2 (5 bases). Germline CDR1 is MNHNS and CDR2 is SASEGT. The CDR3 has 15 residues. The CDR3 is CTSSELVGSTDTQYF. The DNA of the CDR3 is TGTACCAGCAGTGAACTAGTGGGTAGCACAGATACGCAGTATTTT.

This chain uses TRBV20-1 with TRBJ1-3, with 10 bases matching TRBD1. CDR1 DFQATT and CDR2 SNEGSKA come from the germline V gene (reference sequence). This CDR3 has 12 amino acids. V lost 3 bases to trimming and J lost 8 bases; unmatched junction nucleotides: 1. CDR3 nucleotides: TGCAGTGCTAGGGGGACAGGGGACACCATATATTTT. Translating it yields CSARGTGDTIYF.

Ten or more counts support this clonotype. This chain links TRBV6-5 with TRBJ2-6, with 7 nucleotides matching TRBD2. Germline V CDR1 and CDR2: MNHEY, SVGAGI. This CDR3 has 22 amino acids. The ends lost 0 bases at V and 0 bases at J; junction bases unmatched: 17. In DNA form, the CDR3 reads TGTGCCAGCAGTTACTCTCAACCTGCCTTGACGGGAGGCTACTCTGGGGCCAACGTCCTGACTTTC. It codes for CASSYSQPALTGGYSGANVLTF.

The chain joins TRBV5-1 to TRBJ1-1, with unresolved D. Germline assignment: CDR1 SGHRS and CDR2 YFSETQ. The CDR3 is 13 residues long. V gave up 2 bases and J gave up 4 bases, with 9 bases separating them. CDR3 loop: CASSFGCGTEAFF. In DNA, the CDR3 is TGCGCCAGCAGCTTCGGGTGCGGCACTGAAGCTTTCTTT.

As to this clonotype: This could be a read error, since a much larger clone is one nucleotide away. V usage is TRBV6-5 and J usage is TRBJ2-7; TRBD2 is a possible D gene (6 bases). Germline V gives CDR1 MNHEY, CDR2 SVGAGI. With 6 bases removed from V and 5 bases from J, the gap between germline ends came to 29 bases. CDR3 length: 18 amino acids. As DNA, the CDR3 is TGTGCCAGCAGCAGGGAGGCTATCCTAGCGAGAGGGTCCCACGAGCAGTACTTC. It specifies CASSREAILARGSHEQYF.

For this clonotype: This may come from a read error, since a much larger clone is one base off. The gene calls are TRBV4-1 and TRBJ1-5; no clear D gene. This CDR3 has 15 amino acids. V lost 4 bases, J lost 6 bases, and 16 bases lay in between. Germline CDR1 and CDR2: MGHRA and YSYEKL. CDR3: CASSPPGIGIQPQHF. Here the CDR3 DNA reads TGCGCCAGCAGCCCTCCCGGAATTGGCATTCAGCCCCAGCATTTT.